This TCR beta chain emerged from a study of T cells in women clearing cervical HPV infection. Study as a whole: Controls were women whose single incident HPV16 infection cleared within 12 months without precancer or cancer.

As for this clone: Its antigen is still unknown. The sequenced fragment ends 3 residues before the CDR3 boundary, so the rest is inferred from the germline J gene.

General study results and limits: Controls had more TRBV6-7 (0.16%) than cases (around 0.11%). Repertoire richness, not evenness, was significantly elevated in CIN3+ cases versus controls.

The V gene lost 6 bases and the J gene lost 2 bases, with 15 bases spanning the gap. The germline V gene encodes CDR1 MNHEY and CDR2 SMNVEV (reference sequence). The CDR3 is 15 residues long. The table came from immunoSEQ multiplex PCR; TCRdb's copy has only in-frame clones and leaves some out. The sample table sets out approximately 20,000 clones. Sequencing was done on a sample of blood buffy coat. The chain couples TRBV27 to TRBJ2-3; D possibly corresponds to TRBD2 (5 bases). The receptor comes from a woman between 18 and 75 years old with a cervical HPV16 infection that either progressed to CIN3+ or cleared (not recorded which). CDR3 in amino acids: CASREVDFLTDTQYF. CDR3 DNA, as far as it was read: TGTGCCAGCAGAGAGGTGGACTTCCTCACAGATACG.